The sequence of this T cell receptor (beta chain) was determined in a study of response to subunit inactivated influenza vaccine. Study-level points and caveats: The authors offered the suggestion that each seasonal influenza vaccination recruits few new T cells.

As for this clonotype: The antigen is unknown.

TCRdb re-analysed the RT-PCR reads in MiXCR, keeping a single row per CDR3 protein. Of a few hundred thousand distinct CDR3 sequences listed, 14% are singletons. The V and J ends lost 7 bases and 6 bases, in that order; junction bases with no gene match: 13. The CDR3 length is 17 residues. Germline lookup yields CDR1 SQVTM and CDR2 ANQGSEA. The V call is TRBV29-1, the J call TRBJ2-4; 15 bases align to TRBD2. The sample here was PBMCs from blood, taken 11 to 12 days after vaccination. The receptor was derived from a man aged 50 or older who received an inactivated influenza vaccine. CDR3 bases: TGCAGCGCCGCGGGACTAGCGGGGGGCCGAGGGGGAAACATTCAGTACTTC. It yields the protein CSAAGLAGGRGGNIQYF.